The 2 T cell receptor beta chains below come from one sample, sequenced in a study of T cell responses to AZD1222 COVID-19 vaccine. The assay was immunoSEQ multiplex PCR, and TCRdb's table has in-frame clones only and misses some. The sample lists roughly 180,000 clones, 92% occurring once. Sequences were derived from peripheral blood, sampled 28 days after the second AZD1222 dose. The receptor set was obtained from an adult who received the AZD1222 COVID-19 vaccine.

Only one count was recorded for this clone. The chain links TRBV6-5 to TRBJ1-1; D is undetermined. This CDR3 has 13 amino acids. V was trimmed by 0 bases and J by 4 bases, leaving 6 bases between them. Germline CDR1 is MNHEY and CDR2 is SVGAGI. DNA for the CDR3: TGTGCCAGCAGTTACTCGATAGCCACTGAAGCTTTCTTT. Its translation is CASSYSIATEAFF.

V and J are TRBV9 and TRBJ2-1; 8 bases map to TRBD2. CDR3 length: 13 residues. V lost 4 bases, J lost 8 bases, and 5 bases stayed unmatched. Germline V gene sequence: CDR1 SGDLS, CDR2 YYNGEE. The CDR3 DNA follows: TGTGCCAGCAGCAGCGGGAGTATCTATGAGCAGTTCTTC. Protein product: CASSSGSIYEQFF.